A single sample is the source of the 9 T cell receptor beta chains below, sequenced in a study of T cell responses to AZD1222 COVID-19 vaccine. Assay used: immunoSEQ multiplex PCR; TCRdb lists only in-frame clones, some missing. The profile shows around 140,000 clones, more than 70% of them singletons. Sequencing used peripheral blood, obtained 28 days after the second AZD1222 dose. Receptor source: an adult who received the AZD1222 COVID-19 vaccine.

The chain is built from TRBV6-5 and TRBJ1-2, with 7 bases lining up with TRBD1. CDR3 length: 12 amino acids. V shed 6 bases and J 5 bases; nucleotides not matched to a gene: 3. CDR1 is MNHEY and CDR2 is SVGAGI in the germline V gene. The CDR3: CASRTGMYGYTF. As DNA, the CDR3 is TGTGCCAGCAGGACAGGGATGTATGGCTACACCTTC.

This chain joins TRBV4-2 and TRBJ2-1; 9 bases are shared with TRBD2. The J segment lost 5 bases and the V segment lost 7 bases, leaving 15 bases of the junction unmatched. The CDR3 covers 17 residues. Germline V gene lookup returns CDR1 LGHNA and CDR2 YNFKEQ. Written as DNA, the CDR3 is TGTGCCAGCAAGCCTCAGGTCGGCGGGGGGGCTGACAATGAGCAGTTCTTC. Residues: CASKPQVGGGADNEQFF.

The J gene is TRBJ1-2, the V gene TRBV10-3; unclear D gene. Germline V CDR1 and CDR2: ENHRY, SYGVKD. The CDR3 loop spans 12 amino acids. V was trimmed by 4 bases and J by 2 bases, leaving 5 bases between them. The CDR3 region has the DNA TGTGCCATCAGTGGAACAAACTATGGCTACACCTTC. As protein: CAISGTNYGYTF.

The CDR3 nucleotides read TGCAGCGTTGGTCCAGCTAGCAATCAGCCCCAGCATTTT. This codes for CSVGPASNQPQHF. The V and J genes are TRBV29-1 and TRBJ1-5; no reliable D call. Trimming shortened V by 4 bases and J by 0 bases, and 7 bases separated the two germline ends. Germline loops: CDR1 SQVTM, CDR2 ANQGSEA. The CDR3 is 13 amino acids.

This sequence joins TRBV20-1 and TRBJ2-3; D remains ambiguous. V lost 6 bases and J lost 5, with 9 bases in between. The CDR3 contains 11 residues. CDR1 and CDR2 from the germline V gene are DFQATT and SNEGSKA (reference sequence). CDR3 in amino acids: CSARSGDTQYF. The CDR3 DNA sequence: TGCAGTGCCCGCAGTGGAGATACGCAGTATTTT.

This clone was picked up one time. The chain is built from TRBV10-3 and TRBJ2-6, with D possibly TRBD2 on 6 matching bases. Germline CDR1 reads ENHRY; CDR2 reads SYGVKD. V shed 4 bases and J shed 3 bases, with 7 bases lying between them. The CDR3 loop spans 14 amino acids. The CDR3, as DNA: TGTGCCATCAGTGGGGGGGATGGGGCCAACGTCCTGACTTTC. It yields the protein CAISGGDGANVLTF.

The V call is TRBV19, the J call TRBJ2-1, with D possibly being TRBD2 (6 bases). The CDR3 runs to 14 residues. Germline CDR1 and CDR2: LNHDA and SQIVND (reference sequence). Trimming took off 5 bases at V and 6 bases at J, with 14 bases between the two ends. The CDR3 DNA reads TGTGCCAGTAGTGAGGGACTCGTGCTCAATGAGCAGTTCTTC. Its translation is CASSEGLVLNEQFF.

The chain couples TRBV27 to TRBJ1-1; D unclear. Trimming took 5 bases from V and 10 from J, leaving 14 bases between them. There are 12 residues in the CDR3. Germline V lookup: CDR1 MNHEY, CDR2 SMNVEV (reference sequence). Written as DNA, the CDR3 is TGTGCCAGCAGTATGGCCCCGGGGAGAGCTTTCTTT. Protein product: CASSMAPGRAFF.

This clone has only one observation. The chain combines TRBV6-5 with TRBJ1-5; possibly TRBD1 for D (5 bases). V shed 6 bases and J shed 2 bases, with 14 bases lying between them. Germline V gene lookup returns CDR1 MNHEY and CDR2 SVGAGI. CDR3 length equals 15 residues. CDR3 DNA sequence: TGTGCCAGCAGCTACGGGGGTGGAGGCAATCAGCCCCAGCATTTT. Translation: CASSYGGGGNQPQHF.